This TCR beta chain was documented in a study of immune heterogeneity within non-small cell lung tumors. CDR3 of TCR beta was amplified by multiplex PCR that used 32 V and 13 J primers. TCRdb recomputed calls from the multiplex PCR reads with MiXCR, one row per CDR3 protein. Seen here are approximately 6,400 distinct CDR3 sequences, about 22% observed once, and the top ten hold less than 10%. The length of the CDR3 is 13 residues. CDR1 is SQVTM and CDR2 is ANQGSEA in the germline V gene. With 6 bases removed from V and 3 bases from J, the gap between germline ends came to 14 bases. Template came from bulk tumor genomic DNA, at around 600 ng per sample. Multiple widely separated biopsies were taken from each primary tumor at surgery. The patients were newly diagnosed with non-small cell lung cancer, had not been treated, and had curative surgery.

The chain recombines TRBV29-1 with TRBJ2-5; D might be TRBD1 or TRBD2, each matching 5 bases. The specimen was lung tumor tissue. This TCR came from a man in his 70s with non-small cell lung cancer. CDR3 sequence: CSVYRGEKETQYF. The CDR3 region has the DNA TGCAGCGTCTATCGGGGCGAAAAAGAGACCCAGTACTTC.